The TCR beta chain under discussion was sequenced for a study of OX40 agonist ivuxolimab in advanced cancers. This table comes from immunoSEQ multiplex PCR, and its TCRdb copy is limited to in-frame clones, with some not included. The sample consists of roughly 64,000 clones, around 84% of them appearing once. Per germline, CDR1 LNHDA and CDR2 SQIVND (reference sequence). Trimming left V 2 bases short and J 2 bases short, with 6 bases between. This CDR3 comprises 13 residues. This clone was detected a few times. The specimen was CD4+ or CD8+ T cells sorted from blood, collected in a trial of the OX40 agonist ivuxolimab. This sequence joins TRBV19 and TRBJ1-2; unclear D gene. The origin of this receptor is an adult with an advanced solid tumor such as melanoma, head and neck, liver or kidney cancer. The CDR3 nucleotides read TGTGCCAGTAGTATATCGGTCAACTATGGCTACACCTTC. The encoded protein is CASSISVNYGYTF.